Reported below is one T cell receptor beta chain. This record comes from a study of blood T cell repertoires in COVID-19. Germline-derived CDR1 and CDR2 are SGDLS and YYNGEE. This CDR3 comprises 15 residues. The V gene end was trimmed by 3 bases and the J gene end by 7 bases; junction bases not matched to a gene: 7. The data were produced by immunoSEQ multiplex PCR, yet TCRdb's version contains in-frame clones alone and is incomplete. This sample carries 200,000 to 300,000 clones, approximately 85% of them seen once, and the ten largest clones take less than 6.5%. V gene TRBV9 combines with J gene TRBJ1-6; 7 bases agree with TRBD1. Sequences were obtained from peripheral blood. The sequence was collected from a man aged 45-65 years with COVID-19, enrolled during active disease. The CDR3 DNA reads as TGTGCCAGCAGCGCCCGGGACAGAGGCAATTCACCCCTCCACTTT. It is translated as CASSARDRGNSPLHF.